The 23 T cell receptor beta chains reported below all come from one sample, sequenced in a study of tissue T cells after allogeneic stem cell transplantation. The protocol was immunoSEQ multiplex PCR, while the TCRdb copy is restricted to in-frame clones and leaves out a portion. Among about 5,100 clones, 25% to 40% were seen once, and the ten largest hold 4% to 4.5%. As for time point: mouse harvest day 14 after allogeneic transplant. Each mouse received 10^7 T-cell-depleted marrow cells plus 10^6 splenic CD5+ T cells by tail vein. Sequenced input: skin. The origin of the receptors is a female BALB/c mouse given C57BL/6 T cells with graft-versus-host disease after an allogeneic hematopoietic cell transplant.

This clone is labeled medium-sized (0.01 to 0.1%). Gene names are mouse gene names. The read stops 1 residue short of the end of the CDR3; the missing end is completed from the germline J gene. The chain carries TRBV31 and TRBJ2-4; TRBD2 aligns across 10 bases. After removal of 1 base from V and 0 bases from J, the junction contained 4 bases not matched to a gene. The CDR3 runs 16 residues. Germline values: CDR1 GKSSPN, CDR2 SITVG. The CDR3 DNA, read in part, is TGTGCCTGGAGTCCGGGACTGGGGACTAGTCAAAACACCTTGTAC. This gives the protein CAWSPGLGTSQNTLY. The whole CDR3 protein is CAWSPGLGTSQNTLYF.

As to this clone: The genes and germline here are from mouse. The read falls 1 residue short of the CDR3 end, and the missing part is taken from the germline J gene. V and J are TRBV3 and TRBJ1-2; 9 positions agree with TRBD1. V shed 4 bases and J 2 bases; nucleotides not matched to a gene: 5. The CDR3 runs 15 residues. From germline, CDR1 is SNHLY and CDR2 FYNGKV (reference sequence). The part of the CDR3 DNA that was read is TGTGCCAGCAGCTCCCTTGGGACAGGGAACTCCGACTACACC. Amino acid sequence: CASSSLGTGNSDYT. In full, the CDR3 reads CASSSLGTGNSDYTF.

A word on this clone: The genes and germline here are from mouse. The read halts 1 residue ahead of the CDR3 end, with the missing end drawn from the germline J gene. This chain uses TRBV26 with TRBJ1-3, with D tentatively TRBD1 (5 bases). CDR3 length equals 14 residues. V was pared by 1 base and J by 4 bases, with 8 bases between. The V gene's germline CDR1 is KGHPV and CDR2 FQNQEV (reference sequence). The CDR3 protein is CASSLWGVGNTLYF. Incomplete CDR3 DNA: TGTGCCAGCAGTCTGTGGGGGGTCGGAAATACGCTCTAT. The complete variable domain, with remaining parts taken from reference TRBV26 and TRBJ1-3, reads NSKVIQTPRYLVKGQGQKAKMRCIPEKGHPVVFWYQQNKNNEFKFLINFQNQEVLQQIDMTEKRFSAECPSNSPCSLEIQSSEAGDSALYLCASSLWGVGNTLYFGEGSRLIVV.

Concerning this clone itself: Genes and germline come from the mouse. The read gets to within 1 residue of the CDR3 end, and the germline J gene fills in the rest. The V and J genes are TRBV16 and TRBJ1-4, with unresolved D. The CDR3 sequence is 14 residues long. Trimming took 5 bases from V and 0 from J, leaving 7 bases between them. Per the germline V gene, CDR1 is SGHSA and CDR2 is FRNQAP. The CDR3 loop reads CASSLRFSNERLFF. CDR3 DNA (partial): TGTGCAAGCAGCCTCAGGTTTTCCAACGAAAGATTATTT.

As regards this clone: The germline and genes are mouse ones. Other DNA sequences within the sample encode an identical CDR3. CDR3 region: CASSPTGSQNTLYF. CDR3 bases read: TGTGCCAGCAGTCCGACAGGTAGTCAAAACACCTTGTAC. The chain recombines TRBV26 with TRBJ2-4; maybe TRBD1 (6 bases). The read finishes 1 residue shy of the CDR3 end, and the germline J gene is used to complete it. There are 14 residues in the CDR3. In germline, CDR1 is KGHPV, CDR2 FQNQEV (reference sequence). V lost 4 bases, J lost 0 bases, and 8 bases lay in between.

As regards this clone: Each gene name is a mouse one. The sequenced part of the CDR3 DNA is TGTGCCAGCAGGGGACAGGGGGACACAGAAGTCTTC. It specifies CASRGQGDTEVF. The entire CDR3 reads CASRGQGDTEVFF. The V and J genes are TRBV26 and TRBJ1-1; 11 nucleotides line up with TRBD1. The read gets to within 1 residue of the CDR3 end, and the germline J gene fills in the rest. The ends lost 6 bases at V and 3 bases at J; junction bases unmatched: 0. Germline V gives CDR1 KGHPV, CDR2 FQNQEV (reference sequence). This CDR3 spans 13 amino acids.

A word on this clone: The gene names here belong to mouse. Sequencing ends 1 residue short of the CDR3 end; the germline J gene provides the rest. The chain couples TRBV19 to TRBJ2-1; D ambiguous. The V end was cut by 0 bases, the J end by 5 bases, with 6 bases between. The V gene's germline CDR1 is FNHDT and CDR2 SITEND (reference sequence). The CDR3 runs 13 residues. The CDR3 sequence is CASSIARDAEQFF. The sequenced part of the CDR3 DNA is TGTGCCAGCAGTATAGCTAGAGATGCTGAGCAGTTC.

On this clone itself: Gene names and germline refer to mouse. The CDR3 end falls 1 residue outside the read, so it is completed with the germline J gene. V and J are TRBV26 and TRBJ1-1; TRBD1 is a possible D gene (6 bases). The V gene's germline CDR1 is KGHPV and CDR2 FQNQEV (reference sequence). This CDR3 has 14 amino acids. V was trimmed by 0 bases and J by 5 bases, leaving 10 bases between them. CDR3 DNA, as far as it was read: TGTGCCAGCAGTCTGTCACAGGGAGGGACAGAAGTCTTC. Protein: CASSLSQGGTEVF. The entire CDR3 protein is CASSLSQGGTEVFF.

This clone rates as large. Germline and genes: mouse. The read is 1 residue too short to cover the CDR3 end, so that end is filled in from the germline J gene. Other nucleotide sequences from this sample produce the same CDR3. The chain recombines TRBV26 with TRBJ2-3, with D hard to call. The CDR3 is 14 residues long. Per the germline V gene, CDR1 is KGHPV and CDR2 is FQNQEV (reference sequence). V dropped 3 bases and J dropped 0 bases, with 7 bases sitting between them. The sequenced part of the CDR3 DNA is TGTGCCAGCAGTCTTGGAAGTAGTGCAGAAACGCTGTAT. This translates into CASSLGSSAETLY. The whole CDR3 sequence is CASSLGSSAETLYF.

This clone counts as large. The genes and germline here are from mouse. The read gets to within 1 residue of the CDR3 end, and the germline J gene fills in the rest. The chain carries TRBV16 and TRBJ2-7; 11 bases match TRBD2. V lost 5 bases, J lost 4 bases, and 4 bases stayed unmatched. The CDR3 contains 14 residues. CDR1 and CDR2 (germline): SGHSA, FRNQAP. CDR3 bases read: TGTGCAAGCAGCCCTCGACTGGGGGGGTATGAACAGTAC. Amino acids: CASSPRLGGYEQY. The full CDR3 reads CASSPRLGGYEQYF.

Comments on this clone: Gene names are mouse gene names. The CDR3 is cut off 1 residue early in the read; its end comes from the germline J gene. The chain joins TRBV14 to TRBJ2-5; D remains ambiguous. This CDR3 is 14 amino acids long. V lost 2 bases, J lost 0 bases, and 7 bases lay in between. CDR1 SGHDT and CDR2 FRDEAV come from the germline V gene. The covered CDR3 bases are TGTGCCAGCAGTTTACCGGGGAACCAAGACACCCAGTAC. Amino acid sequence: CASSLPGNQDTQY. The entire CDR3 is CASSLPGNQDTQYF.

Sample share makes this clone large. Gene names and germline refer to mouse. The read halts 1 residue ahead of the CDR3 end, with the missing end drawn from the germline J gene. V gene TRBV26 combines with J gene TRBJ1-3; D might be TRBD1 (6 bases). V dropped 4 bases and J dropped 1 base, with 8 bases sitting between them. Germline lookup yields CDR1 KGHPV and CDR2 FQNQEV (reference sequence). CDR3 length equals 14 residues. The sequenced CDR3 bases are TGTGCCAGCAGTCGCCAGGGGTCTGGAAATACGCTCTAT. The encoded protein is CASSRQGSGNTLY. The complete CDR3 reads CASSRQGSGNTLYF.

As regards this clone: The gene names given are mouse names. The read stops 1 residue short of the end of the CDR3; the missing end is completed from the germline J gene. This sequence joins TRBV3 and TRBJ1-2; no reliable D call. This CDR3 region has 13 residues. V lost 1 base, J lost 2 bases, and 5 bases lay in between. Germline CDR1 reads SNHLY; CDR2 reads FYNGKV (reference sequence). CDR3 amino acids: CASSLVQNSDYTF. The sequenced part of the CDR3 DNA is TGTGCCAGCAGCTTAGTTCAGAACTCCGACTACACC.

Regarding this clone: The gene names given are mouse names. The CDR3 end lies 1 residue beyond the end of the read and is filled in from the germline J gene. The chain has TRBV29 and TRBJ2-1; the match to TRBD1 covers 7 bases. CDR1 is MSHET, CDR2 SYDVDS, per germline. V lost 7 bases, J lost 0 bases, and 3 bases stayed unmatched. This CDR3 has 14 amino acids. Incomplete CDR3 DNA: TGTGCTAGCACCCCAGGGGGTAACTATGCTGAGCAGTTC. It encodes CASTPGGNYAEQF. The whole CDR3 protein is CASTPGGNYAEQFF.

About this clone: The genes and germline here are from mouse. The DNA ends 1 residue before the CDR3 does, and the rest of the CDR3 is filled in from the germline J gene. V and J are TRBV13-2 and TRBJ2-4; 9 bases fit TRBD2. The V gene end was trimmed by 3 bases and the J gene end by 7 bases; junction bases not matched to a gene: 6. From germline, CDR1 is NNHNN and CDR2 SYGAGS (reference sequence). The CDR3 spans 14 residues. The DNA read from the CDR3 is TGTGCCAGCGGTGTCAAGACTGGGGGTGACACCTTGTAC. It encodes CASGVKTGGDTLY. The full CDR3 reads CASGVKTGGDTLYF.

This clone is deemed medium-sized. Gene names are the mouse ones. Read sequence stops 1 residue before the CDR3 end, and the germline J gene provides the missing end. The rearrangement uses TRBV3 and TRBJ2-7, with 9 positions matching TRBD2. This CDR3 has 15 residues. The V gene's germline CDR1 is SNHLY and CDR2 FYNGKV (reference sequence). V lost 3 bases, J lost 0 bases, and 3 bases stayed unmatched. CDR3 DNA (partial): TGTGCCAGCAGCTTGCTGGGGGGGGCCTCCTATGAACAGTAC. Translating gives CASSLLGGASYEQY. The whole CDR3 protein is CASSLLGGASYEQYF.

As concerns this clone: Mouse gene names and germline throughout. The CDR3 is cut off 1 residue early in the read; its end comes from the germline J gene. This chain joins TRBV23 and TRBJ1-6. TRBJ1-6 is reported as an ORF; its role is uncertain. The CDR3 spans 14 residues. CDR1 KGHTA and CDR2 FQNQQP come from the germline V gene. CDR3 DNA, as far as it was read: TGCTCCAGCAGTCGCTCCGGTTATAATTCGCCCCTCTAC. Translation: CSSSRSGYNSPLY. The full CDR3 reads CSSSRSGYNSPLYF.

As concerns this clone: The gene names here belong to mouse. The CDR3 end lies 1 residue beyond the end of the read and is filled in from the germline J gene. V and J are TRBV26 and TRBJ2-3, with a tentative D call TRBD1 (6 bases). The CDR3 covers 13 residues. Germline lookup yields CDR1 KGHPV and CDR2 FQNQEV (reference sequence). V dropped 4 bases and J dropped 1 base, with 6 bases sitting between them. The covered CDR3 bases are TGTGCCAGCAGTCACAGGGGTGCAGAAACGCTGTAT. This sequence encodes CASSHRGAETLY. The full CDR3 is CASSHRGAETLYF.

This clone is judged medium-sized. The genes and germline here are from mouse. Read coverage stops 1 residue before the CDR3 terminus; the germline J gene supplies the remainder. The chain recombines TRBV26 with TRBJ1-4; TRBD1 matches at 9 bases. The junction had 5 bases not matched to a gene; V was cut back by 7 bases and J by 5 bases. The germline V gene has CDR1 KGHPV and CDR2 FQNQEV (reference sequence). This CDR3 has 14 amino acids. The CDR3 loop is CASISGTGNERLFF. The covered CDR3 bases are TGTGCCAGCATCTCCGGGACAGGGAACGAAAGATTATTT.

In regard to this clone: Any gene name here is a mouse gene name. Coverage ceases 1 residue before the CDR3 finishes, and the germline J gene fills in the end. This chain connects TRBV14 to TRBJ1-3; TRBD1 matches 8 bases. The ends lost 2 bases at V and 1 base at J; junction bases unmatched: 2. The CDR3 length is 15 residues. The germline V gene encodes CDR1 SGHDT and CDR2 FRDEAV. CDR3 amino acids: CASSFTGGSGNTLYF. CDR3 bases read: TGTGCCAGCAGTTTTACAGGGGGGTCTGGAAATACGCTCTAT.

This clone was observed a few times. Here the gene names and germline are mouse. The CDR3 is cut off 1 residue early in the read; its end comes from the germline J gene. The chain is built from TRBV26 and TRBJ2-3; tentatively, D is TRBD2 (6 bases). With 0 bases removed from V and 3 bases from J, the gap between germline ends came to 10 bases. This CDR3 contains 15 residues. Germline V CDR1 and CDR2: KGHPV, FQNQEV (reference sequence). CDR3 region: CASSLSGGRAETLYF. The part of the CDR3 DNA that was read is TGTGCCAGCAGTCTGTCGGGGGGAAGAGCAGAAACGCTGTAT.

Relative to its sample, this clone is medium-sized. The gene names given are mouse names. The chain's CDR3 is CASSDWGGRETLYF. The sequenced CDR3 bases are TGTGCCAGCAGCGACTGGGGGGGCCGGGAAACGCTGTAT. The rearrangement links TRBV4 to TRBJ2-3; TRBD2 agrees at 12 bases. The read gets to within 1 residue of the CDR3 end, and the germline J gene fills in the rest. CDR1 is LGHDT, CDR2 YNNKQL, per germline (reference sequence). J gave up 6 bases and V 5 bases, and 3 bases lay outside the gene matches. The CDR3 runs to 14 residues.

As regards this clone: Mouse germline and gene names are used. The read stops 1 residue short of the end of the CDR3; the missing end is completed from the germline J gene. This sequence joins TRBV26 and TRBJ2-7; 11 bases agree with TRBD1. CDR3 length: 15 amino acids. V was pared by 4 bases and J by 0 bases, with 2 bases of the junction left unmatched. The germline V gene encodes CDR1 KGHPV and CDR2 FQNQEV (reference sequence). The sequenced part of the CDR3 DNA is TGTGCCAGCAGTCCGGGACAGGGGGTCTCCTATGAACAGTAC. It specifies CASSPGQGVSYEQY. The entire CDR3 sequence reads CASSPGQGVSYEQYF.